This T cell receptor beta chain came from a study of cytomegalovirus exposure and HLA in healthy donors. Study results and limitations: Most subjects' HLA-A and HLA-B alleles were reportedly predicted from TCR beta sequences. Cytomegalovirus status was reportedly diagnosed by the classifier with high sensitivity and specificity.

For this clone: Its target is unknown.

CDR1 is MGHRA, CDR2 YSYEKL, per germline. V shed 1 base and J shed 3 bases, with 15 bases lying between them. The CDR3 spans 16 residues. With 60 Vbeta and 13 Jbeta primers, the PCR was carried out. Sequenced by immunoSEQ multiplex PCR; TCRdb stores in-frame clones only, minus some. The table includes approximately 180,000 clones, 70% to 80% detected once. The sequenced sample was PBMCs. The receptor comes from a woman in her forties or fifties in good health and CMV-seronegative. This sequence joins TRBV4-1 and TRBJ2-5, with a possible D match to TRBD1 (5 bases). This CDR3 reads CASSQVEGHIKETQYF. The CDR3 nucleotides read TGCGCCAGCAGCCAAGTCGAAGGACATATTAAAGAGACCCAGTACTTC.